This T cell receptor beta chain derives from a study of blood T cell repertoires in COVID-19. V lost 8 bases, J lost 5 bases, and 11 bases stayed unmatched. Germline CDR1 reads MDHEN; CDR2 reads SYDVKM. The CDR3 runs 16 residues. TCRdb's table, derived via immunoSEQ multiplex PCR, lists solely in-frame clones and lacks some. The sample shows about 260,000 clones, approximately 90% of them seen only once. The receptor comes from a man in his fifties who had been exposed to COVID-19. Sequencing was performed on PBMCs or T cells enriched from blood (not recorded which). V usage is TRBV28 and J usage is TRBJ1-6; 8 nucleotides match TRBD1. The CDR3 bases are TGTGCCAGCTTTTCCCCAGGGGGCGCAAATAATTCACCCCTCCACTTT. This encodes CASFSPGGANNSPLHF.